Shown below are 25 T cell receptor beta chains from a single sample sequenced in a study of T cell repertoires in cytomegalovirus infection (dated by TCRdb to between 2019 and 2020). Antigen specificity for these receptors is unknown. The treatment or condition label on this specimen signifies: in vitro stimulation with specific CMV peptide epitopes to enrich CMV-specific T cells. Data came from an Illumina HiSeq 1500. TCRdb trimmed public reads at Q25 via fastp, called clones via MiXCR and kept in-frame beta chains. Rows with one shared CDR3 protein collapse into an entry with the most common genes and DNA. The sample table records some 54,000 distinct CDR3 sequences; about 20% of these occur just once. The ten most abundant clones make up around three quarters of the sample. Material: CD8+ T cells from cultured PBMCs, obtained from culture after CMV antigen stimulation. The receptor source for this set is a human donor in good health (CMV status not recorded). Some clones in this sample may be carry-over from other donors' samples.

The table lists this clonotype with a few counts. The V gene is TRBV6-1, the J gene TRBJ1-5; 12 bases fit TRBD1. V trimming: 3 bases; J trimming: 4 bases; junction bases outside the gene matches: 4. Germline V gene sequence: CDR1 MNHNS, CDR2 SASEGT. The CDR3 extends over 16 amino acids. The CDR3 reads CASSEGGQGANQPQHF. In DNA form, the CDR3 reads TGTGCCAGCAGTGAGGGGGGACAGGGGGCGAATCAGCCCCAGCATTTT.

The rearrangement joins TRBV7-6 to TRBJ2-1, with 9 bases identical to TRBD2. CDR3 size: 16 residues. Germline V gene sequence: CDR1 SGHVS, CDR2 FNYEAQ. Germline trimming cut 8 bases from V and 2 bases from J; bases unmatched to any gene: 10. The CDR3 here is CASGPAGGLPYNEQFF. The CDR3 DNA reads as TGTGCCAGCGGACCAGCGGGGGGTCTACCCTACAATGAGCAGTTCTTC.

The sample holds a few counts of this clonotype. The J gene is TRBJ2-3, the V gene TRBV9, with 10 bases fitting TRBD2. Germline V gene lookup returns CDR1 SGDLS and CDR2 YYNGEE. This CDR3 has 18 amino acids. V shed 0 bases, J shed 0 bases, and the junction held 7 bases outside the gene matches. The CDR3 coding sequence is TGTGCCAGCAGCGTAGAGTCTAGCGGGGGATCTAGCACAGATACGCAGTATTTT. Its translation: CASSVESSGGSSTDTQYF.

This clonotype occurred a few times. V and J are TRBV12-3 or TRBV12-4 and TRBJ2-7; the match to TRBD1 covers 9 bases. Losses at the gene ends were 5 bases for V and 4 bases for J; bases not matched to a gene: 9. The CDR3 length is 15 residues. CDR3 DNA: TGTGCCAGCAGTGACAGGGGGGGACCCTGGTACGAGCAGTACTTC. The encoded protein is CASSDRGGPWYEQYF.

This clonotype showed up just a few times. The chain's CDR3 is CASSSGSSPQPQHF. As DNA, the CDR3 is TGTGCCAGCAGCTCTGGGAGTAGCCCTCAGCCCCAGCATTTT. The chain links TRBV7-9 to TRBJ1-5; D is unclear. V was clipped by 4 bases and J by 6 bases, with 13 bases between them. This CDR3 comprises 14 residues. Germline CDR1 and CDR2: SEHNR and FQNEAQ (reference sequence).

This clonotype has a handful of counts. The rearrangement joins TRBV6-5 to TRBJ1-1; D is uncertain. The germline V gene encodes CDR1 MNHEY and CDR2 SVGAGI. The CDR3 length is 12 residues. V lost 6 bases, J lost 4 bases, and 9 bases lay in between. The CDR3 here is CASSIVGTEAFF. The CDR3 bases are TGTGCCAGCAGCATAGTGGGCACTGAAGCTTTCTTT.

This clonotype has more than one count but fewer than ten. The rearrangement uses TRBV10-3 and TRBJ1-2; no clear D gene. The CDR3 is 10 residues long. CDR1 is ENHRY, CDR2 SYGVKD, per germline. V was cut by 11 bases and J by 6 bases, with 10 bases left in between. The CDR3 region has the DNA TGTGCCTTCTACAATAATGGCTACACCTTC. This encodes CAFYNNGYTF.

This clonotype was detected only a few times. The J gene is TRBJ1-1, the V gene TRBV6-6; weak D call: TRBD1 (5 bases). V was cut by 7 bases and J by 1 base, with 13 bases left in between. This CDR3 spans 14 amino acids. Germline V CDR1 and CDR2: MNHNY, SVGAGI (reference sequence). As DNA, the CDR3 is TGTGCCAGCACTCTCGTAGGGACGAACACTGAAGCTTTCTTT. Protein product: CASTLVGTNTEAFF.

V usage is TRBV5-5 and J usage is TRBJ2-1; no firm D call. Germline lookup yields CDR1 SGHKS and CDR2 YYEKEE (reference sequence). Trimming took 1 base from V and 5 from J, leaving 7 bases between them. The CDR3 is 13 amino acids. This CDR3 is CASSLSPDNEQFF. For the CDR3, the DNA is TGTGCCAGCAGCTTGAGTCCGGACAATGAGCAGTTCTTC.

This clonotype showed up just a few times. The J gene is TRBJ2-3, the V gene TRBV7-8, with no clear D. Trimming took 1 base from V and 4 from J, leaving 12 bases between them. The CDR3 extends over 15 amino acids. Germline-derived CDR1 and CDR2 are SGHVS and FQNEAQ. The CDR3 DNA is TGTGCCAGCAGCTTAGGACCTCCCCGCCCAGATACGCAGTATTTT. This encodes CASSLGPPRPDTQYF.

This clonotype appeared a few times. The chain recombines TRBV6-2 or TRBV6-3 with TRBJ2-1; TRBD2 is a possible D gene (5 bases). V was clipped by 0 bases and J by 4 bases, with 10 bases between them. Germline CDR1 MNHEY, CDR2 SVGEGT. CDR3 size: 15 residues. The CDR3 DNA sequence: TGTGCCAGCAGTTACTCAGGGAGACTTTACAATGAGCAGTTCTTC. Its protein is CASSYSGRLYNEQFF.

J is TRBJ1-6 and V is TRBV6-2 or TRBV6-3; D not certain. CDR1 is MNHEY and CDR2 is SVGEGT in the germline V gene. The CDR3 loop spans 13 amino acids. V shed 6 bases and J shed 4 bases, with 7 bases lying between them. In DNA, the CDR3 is TGTGCCAGCAGCGGGAAATATAATTCACCCCTCCACTTT. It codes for CASSGKYNSPLHF.

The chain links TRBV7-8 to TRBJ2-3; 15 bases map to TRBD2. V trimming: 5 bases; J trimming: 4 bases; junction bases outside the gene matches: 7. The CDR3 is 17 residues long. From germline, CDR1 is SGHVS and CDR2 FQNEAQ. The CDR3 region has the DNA TGTGCCAGCAGCCCAAAAGGACTAGCGGGGGGGTCAGATACGCAGTATTTT. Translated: CASSPKGLAGGSDTQYF.

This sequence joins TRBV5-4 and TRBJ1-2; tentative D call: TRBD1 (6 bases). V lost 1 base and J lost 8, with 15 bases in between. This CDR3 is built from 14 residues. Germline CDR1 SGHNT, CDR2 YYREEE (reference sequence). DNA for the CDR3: TGTGCCAGCAGCTTGAGACAGGACCTCGGGGGCTACACCTTC. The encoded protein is CASSLRQDLGGYTF.

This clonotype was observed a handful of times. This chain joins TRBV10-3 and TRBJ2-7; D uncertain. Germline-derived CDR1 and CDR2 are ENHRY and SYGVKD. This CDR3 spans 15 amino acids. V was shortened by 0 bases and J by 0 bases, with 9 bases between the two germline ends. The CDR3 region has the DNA TGTGCCATCAGTGAGTCGGAAGTTATCTCCTACGAGCAGTACTTC. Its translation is CAISESEVISYEQYF.

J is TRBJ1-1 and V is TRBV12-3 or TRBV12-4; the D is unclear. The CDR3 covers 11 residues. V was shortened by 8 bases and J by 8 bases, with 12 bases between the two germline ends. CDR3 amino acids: CASGSTPEAFF. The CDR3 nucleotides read TGTGCCAGCGGGTCGACCCCCGAAGCTTTCTTT.

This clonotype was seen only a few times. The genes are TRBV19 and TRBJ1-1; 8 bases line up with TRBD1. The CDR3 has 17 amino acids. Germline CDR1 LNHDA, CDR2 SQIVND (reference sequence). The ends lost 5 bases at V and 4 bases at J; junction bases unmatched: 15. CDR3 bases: TGTGCCAGTAGTCTCCCCCGGACAGGGATGTTAATCACTGAAGCTTTCTTT. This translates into CASSLPRTGMLITEAFF.

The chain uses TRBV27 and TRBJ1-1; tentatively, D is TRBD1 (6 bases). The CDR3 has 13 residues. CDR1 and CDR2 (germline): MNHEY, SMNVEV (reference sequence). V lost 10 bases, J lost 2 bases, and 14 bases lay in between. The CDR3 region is CATLGTPNTEAFF. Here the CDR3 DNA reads TGTGCCACCCTCGGGACACCTAACACTGAAGCTTTCTTT.

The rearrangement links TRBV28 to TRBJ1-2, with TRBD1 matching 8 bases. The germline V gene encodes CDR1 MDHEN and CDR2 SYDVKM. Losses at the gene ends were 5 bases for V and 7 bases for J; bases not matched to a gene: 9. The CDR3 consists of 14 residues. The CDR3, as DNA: TGTGCCAGCAGTCTCGGACAGGGACTGGGTGGCTACACCTTC. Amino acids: CASSLGQGLGGYTF.

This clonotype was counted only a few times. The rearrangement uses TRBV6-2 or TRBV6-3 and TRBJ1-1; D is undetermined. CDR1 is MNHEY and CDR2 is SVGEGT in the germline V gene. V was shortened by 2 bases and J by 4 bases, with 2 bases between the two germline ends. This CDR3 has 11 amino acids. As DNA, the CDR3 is TGTGCCAGCAGTTACGCCACTGAAGCTTTCTTT. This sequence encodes CASSYATEAFF.

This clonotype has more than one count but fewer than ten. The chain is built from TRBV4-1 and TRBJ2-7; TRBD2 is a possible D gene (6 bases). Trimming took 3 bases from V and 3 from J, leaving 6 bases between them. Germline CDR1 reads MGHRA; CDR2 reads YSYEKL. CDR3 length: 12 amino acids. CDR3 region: CASSQGGYEQYF. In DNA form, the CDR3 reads TGCGCCAGCAGCCAGGGGGGCTACGAGCAGTACTTC.

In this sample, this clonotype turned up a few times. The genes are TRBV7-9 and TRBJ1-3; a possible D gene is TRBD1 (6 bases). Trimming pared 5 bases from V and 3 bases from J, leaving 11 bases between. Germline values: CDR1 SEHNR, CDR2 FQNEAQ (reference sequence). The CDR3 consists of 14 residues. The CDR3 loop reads CASSHRDNGNTIYF. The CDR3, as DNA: TGTGCCAGCAGCCACCGGGACAATGGAAACACCATATATTTT.

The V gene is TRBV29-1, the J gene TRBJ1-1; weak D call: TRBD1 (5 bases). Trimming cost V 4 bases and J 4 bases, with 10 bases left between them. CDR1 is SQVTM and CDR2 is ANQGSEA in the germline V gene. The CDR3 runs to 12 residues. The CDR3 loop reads CSVGEGPTEAFF. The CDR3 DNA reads TGCAGCGTTGGGGAGGGACCCACTGAAGCTTTCTTT.

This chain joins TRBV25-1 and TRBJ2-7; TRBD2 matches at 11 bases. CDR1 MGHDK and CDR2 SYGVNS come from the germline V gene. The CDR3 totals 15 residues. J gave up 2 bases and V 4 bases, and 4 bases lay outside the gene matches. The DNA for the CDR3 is TGTGCCAGCAGTGGGACTAGCGGGTTTACCTACGAGCAGTACTTC. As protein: CASSGTSGFTYEQYF.

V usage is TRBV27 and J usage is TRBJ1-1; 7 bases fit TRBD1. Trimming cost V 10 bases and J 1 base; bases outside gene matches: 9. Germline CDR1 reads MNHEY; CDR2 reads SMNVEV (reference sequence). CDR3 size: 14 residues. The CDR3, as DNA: TGTGCCACCAACCGGGGACAGAAGAACACTGAAGCTTTCTTT. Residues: CATNRGQKNTEAFF.